This T cell receptor (beta chain) was retrieved from a study of cytomegalovirus exposure and HLA in healthy donors. V shed 5 bases, J shed 4 bases, and the junction held 13 bases outside the gene matches. The CDR3 sequence is 17 residues long. Germline V gene sequence: CDR1 SGHVS, CDR2 FQNEAQ. Both 60 Vbeta primers and 13 Jbeta primers went into the PCR. Here immunoSEQ multiplex PCR was the method, and the copy in TCRdb shows in-frame clones only, minus some. The data show roughly 140,000 clones, approximately 80% seen once. The sequencing sample was made of PBMCs. V usage is TRBV7-8 and J usage is TRBJ2-7; TRBD1 agrees at 11 bases. The receptor comes from a man younger than 40 in good health and CMV-seropositive. The CDR3 region has the DNA TGTGCCAGCAGCCCCATGGATCCGGGACAGGGGGGTTACGAGCAGTACTTC. It yields the protein CASSPMDPGQGGYEQYF.